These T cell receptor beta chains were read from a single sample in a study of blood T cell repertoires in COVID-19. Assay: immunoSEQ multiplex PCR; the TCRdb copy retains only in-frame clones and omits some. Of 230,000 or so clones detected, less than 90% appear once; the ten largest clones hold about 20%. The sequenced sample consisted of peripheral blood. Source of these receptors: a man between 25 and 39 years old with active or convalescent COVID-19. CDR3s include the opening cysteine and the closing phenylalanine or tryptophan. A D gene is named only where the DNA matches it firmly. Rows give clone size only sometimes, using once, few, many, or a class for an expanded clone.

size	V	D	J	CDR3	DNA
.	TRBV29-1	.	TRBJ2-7	CSTIGQTLPYEQYF	TGCAGCACCATCGGACAGACTTTACCTTACGAGCAGTACTTC
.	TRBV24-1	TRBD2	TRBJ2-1	CATSDSSGRYYNEQFF	TGTGCCACCAGTGATTCTAGCGGGAGGTACTACAATGAGCAGTTCTTC
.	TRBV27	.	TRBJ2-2	CASSLRGYLGGGELFF	TGTGCCAGCAGTTTAAGAGGCTACTTAGGTGGGGGGGAGCTGTTTTTT
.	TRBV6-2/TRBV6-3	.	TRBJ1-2	CASSQITGLYGYTF	TGTGCCAGCAGTCAGATAACAGGGCTCTATGGCTACACCTTC
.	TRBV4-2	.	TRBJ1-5	CASSREGVGSNQPQHF	TGTGCCAGCTCCCGAGAAGGGGTCGGGAGCAATCAGCCCCAGCATTTT
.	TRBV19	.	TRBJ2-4	CASSITTVNIQYF	TGTGCCAGTAGTATAACTACCGTGAACATTCAGTACTTC
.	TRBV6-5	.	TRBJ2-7	CASKDRYEQYF	TGTGCCAGTAAGGACAGATACGAGCAGTACTTC
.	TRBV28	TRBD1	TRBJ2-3	CASGRDRGRSDTQYF	TGTGCCAGCGGCCGTGACAGGGGGCGATCAGATACGCAGTATTTT
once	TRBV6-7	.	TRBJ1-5	CASRIGGRRNQPQHF	TGTGCCAGCAGAATTGGGGGGAGAAGAAATCAGCCCCAGCATTTT
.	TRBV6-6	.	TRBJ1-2	CASSYSNREGYTF	TGTGCCAGCAGTTACTCGAACAGGGAGGGCTACACCTTC
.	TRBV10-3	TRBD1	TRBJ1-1	CAISRGQGEDTEAFF	TGTGCCATCAGTAGGGGACAGGGTGAGGACACTGAAGCTTTCTTT
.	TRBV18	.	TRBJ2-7	CASSPVSYEQYF	TGTGCCAGCTCACCAGTCAGCTACGAGCAGTACTTC
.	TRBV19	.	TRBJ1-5	CASTVASGGNQPQHF	TGTGCCAGTACTGTAGCTTCAGGGGGCAATCAGCCCCAGCATTTT
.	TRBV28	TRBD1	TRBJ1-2	CASSLTGGGGGYTF	TGTGCCAGCAGCCTGACAGGGGGCGGAGGTGGCTACACCTTC
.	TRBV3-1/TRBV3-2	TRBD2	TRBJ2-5	CASRIKGRAGGRETQYF	TGTGCCAGCAGAATCAAAGGGCGGGCGGGAGGTCGAGAGACCCAGTACTTC
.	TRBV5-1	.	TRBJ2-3	CASSLGQGYTDTQYF	TGCGCCAGCAGCTTGGGGCAGGGTTATACAGATACGCAGTATTTT
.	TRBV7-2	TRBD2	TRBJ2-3	CASSLALKRTSELSSTDTQYF	TGTGCCAGCAGCTTAGCCCTTAAAAGAACTAGCGAACTATCTAGCACAGATACGCAGTATTTT
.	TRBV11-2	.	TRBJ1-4	CASSKTGWGEKLFF	TGTGCCAGCAGCAAAACAGGGTGGGGGGAAAAACTGTTTTTT
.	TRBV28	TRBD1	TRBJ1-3	CASSLIRQGSGNTIYF	TGTGCCAGCAGTTTAATCCGACAGGGCTCTGGAAACACCATATATTTT
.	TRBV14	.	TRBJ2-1	CASSQDPKGDNEQFF	TGTGCCAGCAGCCAAGATCCGAAGGGGGACAATGAGCAGTTCTTC
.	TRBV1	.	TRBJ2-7	CTSSPLSWDSSYEQYF	TGCACCAGCAGCCCCCTCTCGTGGGACAGCTCCTACGAGCAGTACTTC
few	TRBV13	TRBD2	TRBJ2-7	CASSLRGGLDEQYF	TGTGCCAGCAGCCTCCGGGGGGGCCTAGACGAGCAGTACTTC
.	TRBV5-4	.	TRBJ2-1	CASSSGGAPNEQFF	TGTGCCAGCAGCTCGGGCGGGGCGCCTAATGAGCAGTTCTTC
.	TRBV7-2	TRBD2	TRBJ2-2	CASSSGGARNKLFF	TGTGCCAGCAGCTCGGGGGGGGCCCGGAACAAGCTGTTTTTT
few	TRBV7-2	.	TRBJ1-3	CASSAAAGNTIYF	TGTGCCAGCAGCGCGGCGGCGGGAAACACCATATATTTT
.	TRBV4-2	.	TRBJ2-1	CASSGGYNEQFF	TGTGCCAGCAGTGGGGGGTACAATGAGCAGTTCTTC
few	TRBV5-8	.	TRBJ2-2	CASRGRGATGELFF	TGTGCCAGCAGGGGCAGGGGAGCCACCGGGGAGCTGTTTTTT
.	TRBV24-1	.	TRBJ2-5	CATSDPGEAETQYF	TGTGCCACCAGTGATCCGGGAGAAGCCGAGACCCAGTACTTC
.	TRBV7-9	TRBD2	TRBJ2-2	CASSKSGRAVLRDTGELFF	TGTGCCAGCAGCAAGAGCGGGAGGGCCGTTTTGAGGGACACCGGGGAGCTGTTTTTT
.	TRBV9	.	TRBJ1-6	CASSVAAEGGSPLHF	TGTGCCAGCAGCGTAGCGGCCGAGGGCGGTTCACCCCTCCACTTT
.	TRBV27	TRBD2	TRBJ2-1	CATRLADNEQFF	TGTGCCACGAGACTAGCGGACAATGAGCAGTTCTTC
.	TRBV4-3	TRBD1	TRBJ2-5	CASSPTQGETQYF	TGCGCCAGCAGCCCGACACAGGGGGAGACCCAGTACTTC
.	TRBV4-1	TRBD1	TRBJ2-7	CASSQRQGDYEQYF	TGCGCCAGCAGCCAAAGACAGGGAGACTACGAGCAGTACTTC
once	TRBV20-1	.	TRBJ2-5	CSVGRQETQYF	TGCAGTGTTGGGCGACAAGAGACCCAGTACTTC
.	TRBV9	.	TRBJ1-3	CASSRLGTSGNTIYF	TGTGCCAGCAGCCGGTTGGGCACCTCTGGAAACACCATATATTTT
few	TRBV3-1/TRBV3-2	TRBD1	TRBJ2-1	CASSPGQGPHEQFF	TGTGCCAGCTCACCGGGACAGGGACCCCATGAGCAGTTCTTC
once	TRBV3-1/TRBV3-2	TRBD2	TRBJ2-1	CASSARAGGNYNEQFF	TGTGCCAGCAGCGCCCGAGCGGGGGGAAATTACAATGAGCAGTTCTTC
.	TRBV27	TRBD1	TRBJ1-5	CASSSNTGGYQPQHF	TGTGCCAGCAGTTCAAACACAGGGGGCTATCAGCCCCAGCATTTT
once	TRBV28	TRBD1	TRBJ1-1	CASRLRDRLNTEAFF	TGTGCCAGCAGACTAAGGGACAGGTTGAACACTGAAGCTTTCTTT
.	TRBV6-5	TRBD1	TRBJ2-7	CASSYGQGSGYEQYF	TGTGCCAGCAGTTACGGACAGGGTTCCGGCTACGAGCAGTACTTC
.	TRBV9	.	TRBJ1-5	CASSAGLVDQPQHF	TGTGCCAGCAGCGCAGGGTTGGTAGATCAGCCCCAGCATTTT